The rows below give T cell receptor beta chains drawn from one sample of a study of T cell responses to AZD1222 COVID-19 vaccine. Measured with immunoSEQ multiplex PCR; TCRdb has only the in-frame clones, and not every one. This repertoire shows over 150,000 clones, 70% to 90% found once; its top ten account for 4% to 5.5%. Sequencing used peripheral blood, obtained 28 days after the second AZD1222 dose. The receptors stem from an adult who received the AZD1222 COVID-19 vaccine. Each CDR3 is given with its conserved first and last residue. A D gene is named only where the DNA matches it firmly. The size of a clone is reported for some rows only, either as once, few or many, or as a class for expanded clones.

J gene: TRBJ1-4
D gene: NA
V gene: TRBV18
clone size: NA
CDR3 protein: CASSPNHEKLFF
CDR3 DNA: TGTGCCAGCTCACCGAACCATGAAAAACTGTTTTTT

J gene: TRBJ1-4
D gene: NA
V gene: TRBV5-1
clone size: NA
CDR3 protein: CASSLYEGSGEKLFF
CDR3 DNA: TGCGCCAGCAGCTTGTACGAGGGGTCAGGGGAAAAACTGTTTTTT

J gene: TRBJ2-3
D gene: NA
V gene: TRBV24-1
clone size: NA
CDR3 protein: CATSDWARGSDTQYF
CDR3 DNA: TGTGCCACCAGTGATTGGGCTAGGGGGTCAGATACGCAGTATTTT

J gene: TRBJ1-3
D gene: NA
V gene: TRBV29-1
clone size: NA
CDR3 protein: CSVVGGNTIYF
CDR3 DNA: TGCAGCGTTGTCGGTGGAAACACCATATATTTT

J gene: TRBJ2-3
D gene: NA
V gene: TRBV27
clone size: NA
CDR3 protein: CASSYRARTDTQYF
CDR3 DNA: TGTGCCAGCAGTTACAGGGCCCGCACAGATACGCAGTATTTT

J gene: TRBJ1-6
D gene: NA
V gene: TRBV14
clone size: NA
CDR3 protein: CASSTHWSPLHF
CDR3 DNA: TGTGCCAGCAGTACTCATTGGTCACCCCTCCACTTT

J gene: TRBJ1-1
D gene: NA
V gene: TRBV6-4
clone size: NA
CDR3 protein: CASSDRGTVAFF
CDR3 DNA: TGTGCCAGCAGTGACCGAGGGACCGTTGCTTTCTTT

J gene: TRBJ1-2
D gene: TRBD1
V gene: TRBV30
clone size: NA
CDR3 protein: CAWSADHRGNYGYTF
CDR3 DNA: TGTGCCTGGAGCGCAGACCACAGGGGAAACTATGGCTACACCTTC

J gene: TRBJ2-7
D gene: TRBD1
V gene: TRBV7-6
clone size: NA
CDR3 protein: CASSTRQGAGYEQYF
CDR3 DNA: TGTGCCAGCAGCACCAGACAGGGGGCGGGCTACGAGCAGTACTTC

J gene: TRBJ1-1
D gene: TRBD1
V gene: TRBV6-5
clone size: once
CDR3 protein: CASSQQGVNTEAFF
CDR3 DNA: TGTGCCAGCAGTCAACAGGGGGTGAACACTGAAGCTTTCTTT

J gene: TRBJ1-3
D gene: NA
V gene: TRBV18
clone size: once
CDR3 protein: CASSPGSSGNTIYF
CDR3 DNA: TGTGCCAGCTCACCAGGGTCTTCTGGAAACACCATATATTTT

J gene: TRBJ1-1
D gene: NA
V gene: TRBV2
clone size: medium-sized
CDR3 protein: CASSEYNTEAFF
CDR3 DNA: TGTGCCAGCAGTGAGTATAACACTGAAGCTTTCTTT

J gene: TRBJ1-2
D gene: NA
V gene: TRBV29-1
clone size: NA
CDR3 protein: CSVVRPEDGYTF
CDR3 DNA: TGCAGCGTTGTCAGGCCGGAGGATGGCTACACCTTC

J gene: TRBJ1-2
D gene: TRBD1
V gene: TRBV5-1
clone size: NA
CDR3 protein: CASSAEGTGVGGYTF
CDR3 DNA: TGCGCCAGCAGCGCCGAAGGGACAGGGGTAGGTGGCTACACCTTC

J gene: TRBJ1-5
D gene: NA
V gene: TRBV7-2
clone size: few
CDR3 protein: CASSSRSGWRQPQHF
CDR3 DNA: TGTGCCAGCAGCTCGCGGTCAGGGTGGCGGCAGCCCCAGCATTTT

J gene: TRBJ2-5
D gene: NA
V gene: TRBV5-1
clone size: NA
CDR3 protein: CASSSSRGDGETQYF
CDR3 DNA: TGCGCCAGCAGCTCCTCGCGGGGTGACGGAGAGACCCAGTACTTC

J gene: TRBJ1-6
D gene: NA
V gene: TRBV4-3
clone size: NA
CDR3 protein: CASSQESSYNSPLHF
CDR3 DNA: TGCGCCAGCAGCCAAGAGAGCTCCTATAATTCACCCCTCCACTTT

J gene: TRBJ2-3
D gene: NA
V gene: TRBV7-9
clone size: NA
CDR3 protein: CASRPPGTKLTNTQYF
CDR3 DNA: TGTGCCAGCAGACCCCCGGGAACCAAATTAACGAATACGCAGTATTTT

J gene: TRBJ1-5
D gene: TRBD1
V gene: TRBV6-5
clone size: NA
CDR3 protein: CASRAGGQPQHF
CDR3 DNA: TGTGCCAGCCGGGCAGGGGGTCAGCCCCAGCATTTT

J gene: TRBJ1-6
D gene: NA
V gene: TRBV30
clone size: once
CDR3 protein: CAWSVGNHNSPLHF
CDR3 DNA: TGTGCCTGGAGTGTGGGGAACCATAATTCACCCCTCCACTTT

J gene: TRBJ2-3
D gene: TRBD1
V gene: TRBV24-1
clone size: once
CDR3 protein: CATSEPGGDTQYF
CDR3 DNA: TGTGCCACCAGTGAGCCAGGGGGAGATACGCAGTATTTT

J gene: TRBJ2-7
D gene: NA
V gene: TRBV4-3
clone size: NA
CDR3 protein: CASSQDWDNSYEQYF
CDR3 DNA: TGCGCCAGCAGCCAAGACTGGGACAACTCCTACGAGCAGTACTTC

J gene: TRBJ2-1
D gene: TRBD2
V gene: TRBV10-3
clone size: NA
CDR3 protein: CAISESEGLVSNEQFF
CDR3 DNA: TGTGCCATCAGTGAGTCGGAGGGACTAGTGAGCAATGAGCAGTTCTTC

J gene: TRBJ2-6
D gene: NA
V gene: TRBV6-1
clone size: NA
CDR3 protein: CASSEGGAGANVLTF
CDR3 DNA: TGTGCCAGCAGTGAGGGGGGGGCCGGGGCCAACGTCCTGACTTTC

J gene: TRBJ1-2
D gene: TRBD1
V gene: TRBV29-1
clone size: NA
CDR3 protein: CSVEESRGRHYGYTF
CDR3 DNA: TGCAGCGTTGAAGAGTCCAGGGGGCGTCACTATGGCTACACCTTC

J gene: TRBJ1-4
D gene: TRBD1
V gene: TRBV5-4
clone size: once
CDR3 protein: CASSLEGARGEKLFF
CDR3 DNA: TGTGCCAGCAGCTTGGAGGGGGCTCGAGGTGAAAAACTGTTTTTT

J gene: TRBJ1-2
D gene: NA
V gene: TRBV28
clone size: NA
CDR3 protein: CASSSPLNYGYTF
CDR3 DNA: TGTGCCAGCAGTTCCCCCCTTAACTATGGCTACACCTTC

J gene: TRBJ2-1
D gene: NA
V gene: TRBV7-2
clone size: NA
CDR3 protein: CASSRDNYNEQFF
CDR3 DNA: TGTGCCAGCAGCCGGGACAACTACAATGAGCAGTTCTTC

J gene: TRBJ2-7
D gene: NA
V gene: TRBV30
clone size: NA
CDR3 protein: CAWTPFFPETDSYEQYF
CDR3 DNA: TGTGCCTGGACCCCTTTTTTTCCGGAGACGGACTCCTACGAGCAGTACTTC

J gene: TRBJ2-2
D gene: TRBD1
V gene: TRBV2
clone size: NA
CDR3 protein: CASRTGQGQGQGELFF
CDR3 DNA: TGTGCCAGCAGAACCGGACAGGGACAGGGGCAAGGGGAGCTGTTTTTT

J gene: TRBJ1-5
D gene: NA
V gene: TRBV7-2
clone size: NA
CDR3 protein: CASSLTGLQPQHF
CDR3 DNA: TGTGCCAGCAGCTTGACAGGCCTACAGCCCCAGCATTTT

J gene: TRBJ2-1
D gene: NA
V gene: TRBV5-1
clone size: NA
CDR3 protein: CASRGAGEGSSSYNEQFF
CDR3 DNA: TGCGCCAGCAGGGGGGCGGGGGAAGGTTCGAGTTCCTACAATGAGCAGTTCTTC

J gene: TRBJ2-5
D gene: NA
V gene: TRBV2
clone size: NA
CDR3 protein: CATQSGASETQYF
CDR3 DNA: TGTGCCACCCAATCGGGGGCTTCCGAGACCCAGTACTTC

J gene: TRBJ2-2
D gene: NA
V gene: TRBV12-5
clone size: once
CDR3 protein: CASGSPYTGELFF
CDR3 DNA: TGTGCTAGTGGTTCCCCCTACACCGGGGAGCTGTTTTTT

J gene: TRBJ1-1
D gene: NA
V gene: TRBV25-1
clone size: NA
CDR3 protein: CASSAQADWDSREAFF
CDR3 DNA: TGTGCCAGCAGTGCCCAGGCCGACTGGGACTCACGAGAAGCTTTCTTT

J gene: TRBJ1-2
D gene: TRBD1
V gene: TRBV7-6
clone size: few
CDR3 protein: CASSPGQGGYGYTF
CDR3 DNA: TGTGCCAGCAGCCCGGGACAGGGCGGCTATGGCTACACCTTC